This T cell receptor (beta chain) was captured in a study of blood T cell repertoires in COVID-19 (dated by TCRdb to 2020 to 2021). A note on the overall study: The collaborator samples originated in the United States, Italy and Spain and spanned the acute and convalescent phases of COVID-19. The material from the prospective study consisted of cDNA or gDNA derived from T cells, B-cell-depleted T cells, or PBMCs. Subjects who had been exposed to COVID-19, were actively infected with it, or had recovered from it provided the deeply sampled blood TCRbeta repertoires that made up the dataset. The repertoires were made available in a free public database intended to serve as a resource for research on the immune response to SARS-CoV-2. The samples were drawn from two sources: the first 160 participants of the ongoing ImmuneRACE study, and over 950 subjects contributed by 6 global collaborators. Sample metadata almost always included a de-identified subject ID, COVID-19 status, age in years and sex. Where HLA class I and class II types were available, the types were taken from metadata supplied by the sample provider, not from assay-based typing. Results the study describes overall, beyond this receptor: How much clinical and demographic metadata was included differed by source and by participant, and the metadata was provided uncurated.

V drops 7 bases and J drops 6 bases, leaving 8 bases in between. The germline V gene (reference sequence) sets CDR1 to MNHEY and CDR2 to SMNVEV. There are 11 amino acids in the CDR3, from cysteine to phenylalanine inclusive. Left in the record is the CDR3 DNA by itself, 33 bases read in frame from the first base. TCRbeta CDR3 regions were amplified from genomic DNA using the immunoSEQ Assay, a bias-controlled multiplex PCR. The original methods were these. Nucleated cell counts per sample were estimated from amplification of reference gene primers within the assay. Sequence reads were collapsed and filtered to measure the absolute abundance of every unique TCRbeta CDR3 rearrangement. For each sample, productive Simpson clonality was calculated by taking the square root of Simpson's diversity index across productive rearrangements. What TCRdb holds here is the immuneACCESS table cut down to in-frame rearrangements. Part of the clones is not present; checked against another copy, under half of the missing clones reflect an unresolved V gene, and the others are unexplained. V and J calls and clone size are those listed in that table; D and trimming were worked out from the DNA. The sample table shows a few hundred thousand clones, and roughly 87% are seen once. The ten biggest clones cover almost 3% of the sample.

Participants in the prospective study were aged roughly 18 to 89 years, lived in under 30 United States geographic areas, and enrolled through a virtual design. Cohort assignment in the prospective study relied on participant-reported clinical history from a screening survey and a study questionnaire. Recovered participants in ImmuneRACE Cohort 3 were defined as having two consecutive negative NP/OP PCR tests, clearance from a healthcare professional, or resolution of symptoms. In the prospective study, whole blood, serum and a nasopharyngeal or oropharyngeal swab were collected from each participant by mobile phlebotomists. Additional blood draws and questionnaires over an approximately two-month period could optionally be provided by prospective study participants. Prospective study blood samples were shipped either frozen or at room temperature before DNA extraction. Points on this clone: Its recognized antigen is unknown. The input lacks base qualities; no much larger clone sits a single base away.

The rearranged chain carries TRBV27 and TRBJ2-3, and TRBD2 may be the D gene, going by 5 matching bases. Sequenced material: PBMCs or T cells enriched from blood (not recorded which). This receptor was taken from a woman aged 25 to 45 who had recovered from COVID-19. The DNA sequence reads TGTGCCAGCACGAGAGGGGATACGCAGTATTTT. It encodes CASTRGDTQYF.